What follows are 22 T cell receptor beta chains derived from one specimen sequenced in a study of blood T cell repertoires in COVID-19 (dated by TCRdb to the early 2020s). Receptor amplification or capture employed the immunoSEQ multiplex PCR assay. TCRdb re-hosts the immuneACCESS table, in-frame sequences only. Its copies lack some clones; in the studies checked, an unresolved V gene accounts for under half of them, and the cause for the rest is not known. This sample gives around 80,000 clones in total; more than 80% of them show up just once. The ten most abundant clones make up roughly 4.8% of the sample. Material for sequencing was peripheral blood. The receptors come from a woman between 65 and 79 years old with acute or convalescent COVID-19.

The J gene is TRBJ2-7, the V gene TRBV5-4; D is undetermined. With 0 bases removed from V and 6 bases from J, the gap between germline ends came to 13 bases. The CDR3 sequence is 14 residues long. Per the germline V gene, CDR1 is SGHNT and CDR2 is YYREEE (reference sequence). CDR3 region: CASSLGIFSGEQYF. DNA of the CDR3: TGTGCCAGCAGCTTGGGCATCTTTAGTGGCGAGCAGTACTTC.

The rearrangement joins TRBV7-3 to TRBJ2-3; TRBD2 might be the D (5 bases). V was shortened by 4 bases and J by 0 bases, with 8 bases between the two germline ends. This CDR3 has 14 residues. Germline V lookup: CDR1 SGHTA, CDR2 FQGTGA. The CDR3 loop reads CASSWTGSTDTQYF. The CDR3, as DNA: TGTGCCAGCAGCTGGACGGGAAGCACAGATACGCAGTATTTT.

The J gene is TRBJ2-5, the V gene TRBV11-1; tentatively, D is TRBD1 (7 bases). V lost 4 bases, J lost 4 bases, and 16 bases lay in between. Germline CDR1 is SGHAT and CDR2 is FQDESV (reference sequence). This CDR3 has 15 amino acids. As DNA, the CDR3 is TGTGCCAGCAGCTCCCCGGCAGGGGGAGGAGAGACCCAGTACTTC. Amino acid sequence: CASSSPAGGGETQYF.

The V call is TRBV7-2, the J call TRBJ2-5; 10 bases map to TRBD2. CDR1 is SGHTA, CDR2 FQGNSA, per germline. The CDR3 loop spans 17 amino acids. V lost 5 bases and J lost 5; bases outside the gene matches: 14. For the CDR3, the DNA is TGTGCCAGCAGCACCTCCTCTAGCGGGGGATTGAGGGAGACCCAGTACTTC. Translation gives CASSTSSSGGLRETQYF.

This clone was detected only a few times. The V call is TRBV13, the J call TRBJ2-1; perhaps TRBD1 as D (6 bases). The germline V and J ends were trimmed by 4 bases and 0 bases, with 10 bases remaining between them. Germline CDR1 reads PRHDT; CDR2 reads FYEKMQ (reference sequence). This CDR3 is 15 amino acids long. The CDR3 sequence: CASSSRQVSYNEQFF. In DNA form, the CDR3 reads TGTGCCAGCAGCTCCCGACAGGTCTCCTACAATGAGCAGTTCTTC.

The chain combines TRBV19 with TRBJ1-5; no reliable D call. Germline values: CDR1 LNHDA, CDR2 SQIVND (reference sequence). Trimming took off 5 bases at V and 5 bases at J, with 13 bases between the two ends. The CDR3 loop spans 14 amino acids. In nucleotides, the CDR3 is TGTGCCAGTAGTCCCTCAGACTCAGATCAGCCCCAGCATTTT. It is translated as CASSPSDSDQPQHF.

This clone occurred once. This chain uses TRBV29-1 with TRBJ1-1; D remains ambiguous. V lost 4 bases, J lost 5 bases, and 11 bases lay in between. The CDR3 has 12 amino acids. Germline V gene data show CDR1 as SQVTM and CDR2 as ANQGSEA. The CDR3, as DNA: TGCAGCGTTGCCTCTTACGAGACTGAAGCTTTCTTT. It yields the protein CSVASYETEAFF.

This clone appeared a few times. The gene calls are TRBV4-2 and TRBJ2-1; D unclear. The CDR3 has 13 amino acids. V was cut by 0 bases and J by 3 bases, with 3 bases left in between. In germline, CDR1 is LGHNA, CDR2 YNFKEQ. CDR3 residues: CASSQERYNEQFF. CDR3 sequence (DNA): TGTGCCAGCAGCCAAGAGCGCTACAATGAGCAGTTCTTC.

The chain has TRBV5-1 and TRBJ2-3, with D maybe TRBD1 (5 bases). Germline-derived CDR1 and CDR2 are SGHRS and YFSETQ. V lost 0 bases and J 4 bases, leaving 12 bases between the germline ends. The CDR3 runs 15 residues. CDR3 in DNA: TGCGCCAGCAGCTTGGCCAGGGTTGCCCCAGATACGCAGTATTTT. This codes for CASSLARVAPDTQYF.

The chain carries TRBV7-6 and TRBJ1-5; tentative D call: TRBD1 (5 bases). Germline CDR1 reads SGHVS; CDR2 reads FNYEAQ. The length of the CDR3 is 16 residues. V shed 1 base and J shed 1 base, with 11 bases lying between them. DNA for the CDR3: TGTGCCAGCAGCTTAGGGGGGGGAGGCAGCAATCAGCCCCAGCATTTT. Translation: CASSLGGGGSNQPQHF.

This clone was counted between two and nine times. The chain's CDR3 is CASSHRNGAEAFF. The CDR3 region has the DNA TGCGCCAGCAGCCACCGAAACGGGGCTGAAGCTTTCTTT. The chain uses TRBV4-1 and TRBJ1-1; no reliable D call. The germline CDR1 and CDR2 sequences are MGHRA and YSYEKL. Deletions cut 3 bases from V and 6 bases from J, with 11 bases between. The CDR3 has 13 amino acids.

CDR3 sequence reads: CASSIGRELHTEAFF. The CDR3 DNA reads TGTGCCAGTAGTATAGGGAGGGAGTTACACACTGAAGCTTTCTTT. The chain carries TRBV19 and TRBJ1-1; no clear D. V lost 1 base to trimming and J lost 3 bases, with 12 bases between them. Germline lookup yields CDR1 LNHDA and CDR2 SQIVND (reference sequence). The CDR3 is 15 residues long.

This clone appeared once. V is TRBV5-8 and J is TRBJ2-5; 8 nucleotides line up with TRBD2. The CDR3 is 16 residues long. J gave up 1 base and V 3 bases, and 8 bases lay outside the gene matches. Germline values: CDR1 SGHTS, CDR2 YDEGEE. For the CDR3, the DNA is TGTGCCAGCAGCTGGGGTTCGCTAGCGGGCCAAGAGACCCAGTACTTC. It yields the protein CASSWGSLAGQETQYF.

The chain combines TRBV4-1 with TRBJ2-3; maybe TRBD1 (6 bases). Germline lookup yields CDR1 MGHRA and CDR2 YSYEKL. The CDR3 spans 15 residues. V lost 2 bases, J lost 5 bases, and 14 bases lay in between. DNA of the CDR3: TGCGCCAGCAGCCAACGGGACAACCCTCAAGATACGCAGTATTTT. Translating it yields CASSQRDNPQDTQYF.

V and J are TRBV6-6 and TRBJ1-1; 7 nucleotides agree with TRBD1. CDR3 length: 15 residues. Trimming at V came to 5 bases and at J to 1 base, leaving 7 bases not matched to a gene. Germline V CDR1 and CDR2: MNHNY, SVGAGI (reference sequence). The CDR3 DNA follows: TGTGCCAGCAGTCCGGGGGGGACAGCGAACACTGAAGCTTTCTTT. Residues: CASSPGGTANTEAFF.

The chain employs TRBV5-1 and TRBJ2-3, with 7 bases lining up with TRBD2. V lost 6 bases and J lost 2; bases outside the gene matches: 6. Germline CDR1 is SGHRS and CDR2 is YFSETQ. This CDR3 spans 14 amino acids. This CDR3 reads CASKSGAPTDTQYF. Here the CDR3 DNA reads TGCGCCAGCAAAAGCGGGGCCCCCACAGATACGCAGTATTTT.

This chain uses TRBV4-3 with TRBJ1-2, with TRBD1 matching 8 bases. Unmatched junction bases numbered 10, after V lost 1 base and J lost 9 bases. The CDR3 spans 15 residues. Germline V gives CDR1 LGHNA, CDR2 YSLEER. The CDR3 DNA sequence: TGCGCCAGCAGCCAAGTACAGGGGGACTATGGGAGCTACACCTTC. It translates to CASSQVQGDYGSYTF.

The gene calls are TRBV7-2 and TRBJ2-7; a possible D gene is TRBD1 (6 bases). This CDR3 comprises 15 residues. Trimming removed 1 base at V and 0 bases at J, with 10 bases between. Germline CDR1 reads SGHTA; CDR2 reads FQGNSA. Written as DNA, the CDR3 is TGTGCCAGCAGCTTAGATTGGACAGCCTCCTACGAGCAGTACTTC. Translation: CASSLDWTASYEQYF.

Remarks on this clone: One end of the junction varies from germline; a read error may be responsible. J is TRBJ2-7 and V is TRBV7-2; TRBD2 aligns across 11 bases. The CDR3 covers 14 residues. CDR1 is SGHTA, CDR2 FQGNSA, per germline. The CDR3 region is CASSPTSGTPNPHF. As DNA, the CDR3 is TGTGCCAGCAGCCCGACTAGCGGGACTCCTAACCCTCACTTC.

The rearrangement joins TRBV7-9 to TRBJ1-2; possible D gene TRBD1, 6 bases. The CDR3 loop spans 16 amino acids. CDR1 SEHNR and CDR2 FQNEAQ come from the germline V gene (reference sequence). Trimming took off 5 bases at V and 0 bases at J, with 16 bases between the two ends. The CDR3 sequence is CASSPTEGGTNYGYTF. CDR3 sequence (DNA): TGTGCCAGCAGCCCCACCGAAGGGGGTACTAACTATGGCTACACCTTC.

The table lists this clone with a few counts. The chain employs TRBV15 and TRBJ1-6; D possibly corresponds to TRBD1 (5 bases). CDR1 and CDR2 from the germline V gene are LNHNV and YYDKDF (reference sequence). V dropped 3 bases and J dropped 10 bases, with 10 bases sitting between them. The length of the CDR3 is 13 residues. The CDR3 coding sequence is TGTGCCACCAGCAGGACAGAGGAGTCACCCCTCCACTTT. Protein product: CATSRTEESPLHF.

V and J are TRBV25-1 and TRBJ1-2; D gene uncertain. CDR3 length equals 12 residues. Germline V gene lookup returns CDR1 MGHDK and CDR2 SYGVNS. V was cut by 2 bases and J by 7 bases, with 8 bases left in between. The CDR3 DNA is TGTGCCAGCAGTGAAGGATCGGGTGGCTACACCTTC. The encoded protein is CASSEGSGGYTF.